What follows is one T cell receptor (beta chain) and its context. CDR3 length: 15 amino acids. Germline V gene sequence: CDR1 MNHEY, CDR2 SVGAGI. Deletions cut 6 bases from V and 5 bases from J, with 14 bases between. This sample stems from a study of blood T cell repertoires in COVID-19. The assay was immunoSEQ multiplex PCR, and TCRdb's table has in-frame clones only and misses some. The sample lists some 260,000 clones, about 91% occurring once. The genes are TRBV6-5 and TRBJ1-6; possibly TRBD1 for D (6 bases). This clonotype was obtained from an elderly man with acute or convalescent COVID-19. The source material was peripheral blood. CDR3 amino acids: CASRRRQENNSPLHF. The CDR3 DNA follows: TGTGCCAGCAGACGAAGACAGGAGAATAATTCACCCCTCCACTTT.